This passage covers 21 T cell receptor beta chains from one sample sequenced in a study of blood T cell repertoires in COVID-19 (TCRdb year 2020). Library preparation used the immunoSEQ multiplex PCR assay. TCRdb's version of the immuneACCESS table is confined to in-frame rearrangements and falls short of the full clone set. An unresolved V gene accounts for under half of the shortfall where checked; the remainder is of unknown origin. The table for this sample lists approximately 61,000 clones; around four fifths of them were counted only once. 5% to 6% of the sample is taken by the ten largest. Sequenced: peripheral blood. All receptors come from a man between 65 and 79 years old with acute or convalescent COVID-19.

V gene TRBV5-1 combines with J gene TRBJ1-1, with 9 nucleotides matching TRBD1. With 1 base clipped from V and 3 bases from J, the junction kept 7 bases outside the gene matches. Germline values: CDR1 SGHRS, CDR2 YFSETQ. This CDR3 has 16 residues. CDR3 DNA: TGCGCCAGCAGCTTGTTTGGACAGGGGAGGGACACTGAAGCTTTCTTT. This translates into CASSLFGQGRDTEAFF.

This clone was detected only a few times. The chain combines TRBV29-1 with TRBJ2-3, with D hard to call. Germline V gene sequence: CDR1 SQVTM, CDR2 ANQGSEA. The CDR3 contains 12 residues. The V and J ends lost 4 bases and 8 bases respectively, with 13 bases between them. The CDR3 DNA reads as TGCAGCGTTGTAAGCCCCACTGCTACGCAGTATTTT. The encoded protein is CSVVSPTATQYF.

The rearrangement uses TRBV6-5 and TRBJ2-3; D might be TRBD2 (6 bases). Trimming shortened V by 6 bases and J by 6 bases, and 10 bases separated the two germline ends. Germline V gene data show CDR1 as MNHEY and CDR2 as SVGAGI. The CDR3 spans 12 residues. The DNA of the CDR3 is TGTGCCAGCAGGACTAGTGCGGATACGCAGTATTTT. This translates into CASRTSADTQYF.

The chain uses TRBV7-9 and TRBJ2-5, with 12 bases fitting TRBD1. Trimming cost V 5 bases and J 3 bases; bases outside gene matches: 7. Germline V CDR1 and CDR2: SEHNR, FQNEAQ (reference sequence). The CDR3 is 16 residues long. CDR3 sequence reads: CASSRGQGAIEETQYF. Written as DNA, the CDR3 is TGTGCCAGCAGCCGGGGACAGGGGGCAATAGAAGAGACCCAGTACTTC.

The rearrangement joins TRBV15 to TRBJ2-6, with D possibly being TRBD2 (5 bases). The V end was cut by 0 bases, the J end by 4 bases, with 13 bases between. The CDR3 loop spans 17 amino acids. Per the germline V gene, CDR1 is LNHNV and CDR2 is YYDKDF (reference sequence). The CDR3 sequence is CATSRDRGLGGANVLTF. CDR3 bases: TGTGCCACCAGCAGAGATCGCGGGCTGGGGGGGGCCAACGTCCTGACTTTC. The complete variable domain, with remaining parts taken from reference TRBV15 and TRBJ2-6, reads DAMVIQNPRYQVTQFGKPVTLSCSQTLNHNVMYWYQQKSSQAPKLLFHYYDKDFNNEADTPDNFQSRRPNTSFCFLDIRSPGLGDTAMYLCATSRDRGLGGANVLTFGAGSRLTVL.

This clone turned up a few times. The chain links TRBV6-1 to TRBJ2-5; D uncertain. The CDR3 runs 15 residues. Germline V gene lookup returns CDR1 MNHNS and CDR2 SASEGT. Trimming shortened V by 2 bases and J by 4 bases, and 14 bases separated the two germline ends. The CDR3 bases are TGTGCCAGCAGTGAAAGTGGCAGCCCAGGAGAGACCCAGTACTTC. Translating it yields CASSESGSPGETQYF.

Here the CDR3 DNA reads TGTGCCAGCAGCTCGGTCGGCACAGATACGCAGTATTTT. This codes for CASSSVGTDTQYF. This chain links TRBV5-6 with TRBJ2-3; D gene unclear. From germline, CDR1 is SGHDT and CDR2 YYEEEE. The CDR3 has 13 residues. The V gene lost 3 bases and the J gene lost 1 base, with 6 bases spanning the gap.

The chain employs TRBV29-1 and TRBJ2-5; a possible D gene is TRBD2 (6 bases). V lost 6 bases and J lost 5, with 13 bases in between. CDR3 length equals 12 residues. Germline V gives CDR1 SQVTM, CDR2 ANQGSEA. The CDR3 bases are TGCAGCGTAGGTCATGGGAGGGAGACCCAGTACTTC. Encoded protein: CSVGHGRETQYF.

The chain carries TRBV18 and TRBJ2-1; possible D gene TRBD2, 6 bases. This CDR3 spans 15 amino acids. The germline gives CDR1 KGHSH, CDR2 LQKENI. V shed 2 bases and J shed 0 bases, with 8 bases lying between them. The CDR3 nucleotides are TGTGCCAGCTCACCATTCGGGGGCTCCTACAATGAGCAGTTCTTC. Residues: CASSPFGGSYNEQFF. Based on the CDR3 plus reference TRBV18 and TRBJ2-1, the full variable domain is NAGVMQNPRHLVRRRGQEARLRCSPMKGHSHVYWYRQLPEEGLKFMVYLQKENIIDESGMPKERFSAEFPKEGPSILRIQQVVRGDSAAYFCASSPFGGSYNEQFFGPGTRLTVL.

This chain connects TRBV18 to TRBJ2-7; D gene unclear. V lost 5 bases, J lost 6 bases, and 8 bases lay in between. The length of the CDR3 is 11 residues. Germline CDR1 and CDR2: KGHSH and LQKENI. In DNA form, the CDR3 reads TGTGCCAGCTCATCGACACCCGAGCAGTACTTC. The encoded protein is CASSSTPEQYF.

This clone came up many times. The rearrangement uses TRBV5-4 and TRBJ1-2; D remains ambiguous. Germline CDR1 and CDR2: SGHNT and YYREEE (reference sequence). This CDR3 is built from 13 residues. Trimming stripped 3 bases from V and 7 bases from J, with 13 bases between. This chain's CDR3 is CASSSSTITGYTF. CDR3 coding DNA: TGTGCCAGCAGCTCGTCCACAATAACTGGCTACACCTTC.

The CDR3 DNA sequence: TGTGCCAGCAGCCCACGGACGGGATTGGGCACTGAAGCTTTCTTT. Protein product: CASSPRTGLGTEAFF. The chain has TRBV5-4 and TRBJ1-1, with D unclear. The CDR3 spans 15 residues. Between the trimmed V and J ends, which lost 4 bases and 4 bases, there was a span of 17 bases. Germline CDR1 and CDR2: SGHNT and YYREEE (reference sequence).

The chain combines TRBV2 with TRBJ2-7; a possible D gene is TRBD1 (6 bases). The CDR3 has 15 amino acids. V lost 4 bases and J 1 base, leaving 14 bases between the germline ends. The germline V gene encodes CDR1 SNHLY and CDR2 FYNNEI. CDR3 amino acids: CASSVIGTLSYEQYF. The CDR3 bases are TGTGCCAGCAGTGTTATAGGGACACTTTCCTACGAGCAGTACTTC.

The chain is built from TRBV6-5 and TRBJ1-5; D unclear. CDR3 length: 13 residues. CDR1 MNHEY and CDR2 SVGAGI come from the germline V gene. The V gene lost 5 bases and the J gene lost 7 bases, with 12 bases spanning the gap. CDR3 DNA sequence: TGTGCCAGCAGTCAAACGAGAGGGCAGCCCCAGCATTTT. Its protein is CASSQTRGQPQHF.

This rearrangement joins TRBV5-1 to TRBJ1-2; unclear D gene. Trimming cost V 4 bases and J 7 bases, with 17 bases left between them. CDR3 size: 14 residues. The germline gives CDR1 SGHRS, CDR2 YFSETQ. DNA for the CDR3: TGCGCCAGCAGCCAGGAAGGGAGTTCCTCTGGCTACACCTTC. This codes for CASSQEGSSSGYTF.

V gene TRBV11-3 combines with J gene TRBJ1-2, with 11 bases lining up with TRBD1. The CDR3 has 14 residues. Per the germline V gene, CDR1 is SGHNT and CDR2 is YENEEA. Trimming at V came to 7 bases and at J to 5 bases, leaving 6 bases not matched to a gene. The CDR3 here is CASNERDRGYGYTF. CDR3 nucleotide sequence: TGTGCCAGCAACGAACGGGACAGGGGGTATGGCTACACCTTC.

J is TRBJ1-5 and V is TRBV12-3 or TRBV12-4; D ambiguous. The CDR3 sequence is 13 residues long. Trimming left V 7 bases short and J 0 bases short, with 7 bases between. CDR3 region: CASTRDSNQPQHF. DNA of the CDR3: TGTGCCAGCACCCGGGATAGCAATCAGCCCCAGCATTTT.

CDR3 sequence: CASSQEPGTSGHNEQFF. CDR3 DNA sequence: TGTGCCAGCAGCCAAGAACCCGGGACTAGCGGGCACAATGAGCAGTTCTTC. The gene calls are TRBV3-1 (or the pseudogene TRBV3-2) and TRBJ2-1, with 12 positions matching TRBD2. CDR1 is LGHDT and CDR2 is YNNKEL in the germline V gene (reference sequence). The CDR3 totals 17 residues. The J segment lost 5 bases and the V segment lost 0 bases, leaving 5 bases of the junction unmatched.

The CDR3 here is CASSVGRSGSYRGYGYTF. DNA of the CDR3: TGTGCCAGCAGCGTAGGCCGTTCGGGTTCCTACCGCGGCTATGGCTACACCTTC. The rearrangement uses TRBV9 and TRBJ1-2; D is ambiguous. Between the trimmed V and J ends, which lost 0 bases and 4 bases, there was a span of 22 bases. From germline, CDR1 is SGDLS and CDR2 YYNGEE. The CDR3 runs 18 residues.

This chain links TRBV11-3 with TRBJ2-7; 7 bases line up with TRBD1. V lost 1 base and J lost 5; bases outside the gene matches: 5. The CDR3 contains 14 residues. Germline CDR1 SGHNT, CDR2 YENEEA. CDR3 region: CASSLGQGVNEQYF. DNA for the CDR3: TGTGCCAGCAGCTTAGGACAGGGTGTCAACGAGCAGTACTTC.

The rearrangement uses TRBV5-1 and TRBJ2-3; 8 bases are shared with TRBD2. J was trimmed by 1 base and V by 3 bases; bases with no gene match: 7. Germline CDR1 and CDR2: SGHRS and YFSETQ. The CDR3 runs 16 residues. Here the CDR3 DNA reads TGCGCCAGCAGCTGGGCCGGGGGGGGCGGCACAGATACGCAGTATTTT. This translates into CASSWAGGGGTDTQYF.